This entry concerns a single T cell receptor (beta chain). The sample originates from a study of blood T cell repertoires in COVID-19. For the study at large: T cells, B-cell-depleted T cells, or PBMCs supplied cDNA or gDNA.

Profiled with immunoSEQ multiplex PCR; TCRdb holds only in-frame clones, not every one. The sample consists of tens of thousands of clones, more than 85% of them appearing once. This CDR3 is 17 amino acids long. Germline CDR1 reads SGHDT; CDR2 reads YYEEEE. V was shortened by 7 bases and J by 3 bases, with 24 bases between the two germline ends. The source material was peripheral blood. This TCR was recovered from a man in his sixties with acute or convalescent COVID-19. V gene TRBV5-6 combines with J gene TRBJ2-3; possible D gene TRBD2, 7 bases. CDR3 bases: TGTGCCAGCTCTGTCGTTAGGGGGAGGGCCTTGACAGATACGCAGTATTTT. It yields the protein CASSVVRGRALTDTQYF.